A single sample gave rise to the 9 T cell receptor beta chains below, sequenced in a study of T cells in localized non-small cell lung cancer. Using immunoSEQ multiplex PCR, the repertoire was profiled, and TCRdb retains in-frame clones only, with some absent. The sample has 20,000 to 25,000 clones; roughly 90% are singletons. The sample here was peripheral blood, taken before any cancer treatment. These receptors came from a woman aged 40-75 years with stage I lung adenocarcinoma.

V is TRBV28 and J is TRBJ1-5, with 7 nucleotides matching TRBD1. Trimming removed 6 bases from V and 2 bases from J; junction bases left unmatched: 4. The CDR3 loop spans 14 amino acids. Germline CDR1 and CDR2: MDHEN and SYDVKM. CDR3 sequence: CASSDDRGNQPQHF. In DNA form, the CDR3 reads TGTGCCAGCAGCGATGACAGGGGCAATCAGCCCCAGCATTTT.

The chain joins TRBV28 to TRBJ2-7, with 12 bases fitting TRBD2. In germline, CDR1 is MDHEN, CDR2 SYDVKM. CDR3 length equals 16 residues. The junction had 10 bases not matched to a gene; V was cut back by 6 bases and J by 4 bases. CDR3 sequence (DNA): TGTGCCAGCAGCTCTTCTGCCGGACTAGCGGGATACGAGCAGTACTTC. Translating gives CASSSSAGLAGYEQYF.

This clone was found once. The chain has TRBV19 and TRBJ2-1; TRBD2 might be the D (6 bases). From germline, CDR1 is LNHDA and CDR2 SQIVND (reference sequence). V gave up 4 bases and J gave up 10 bases, with 14 bases separating them. The CDR3 contains 13 residues. CDR3 loop: CASSNGGPGEQFF. The CDR3 DNA is TGTGCCAGTAGTAATGGAGGGCCTGGGGAGCAGTTCTTC.

V gene TRBV6-5 combines with J gene TRBJ2-7; D unresolved. V gave up 4 bases and J gave up 2 bases, with 15 bases separating them. CDR1 MNHEY and CDR2 SVGAGI come from the germline V gene. This CDR3 is built from 15 residues. The CDR3 reads CASSFNGRTTYEQYF. As DNA, the CDR3 is TGTGCCAGCAGTTTTAACGGGCGTACTACCTACGAGCAGTACTTC.

The V call is TRBV5-1, the J call TRBJ2-3, with 11 bases that match TRBD2. This CDR3 has 14 amino acids. V trimming: 8 bases; J trimming: 5 bases; junction bases outside the gene matches: 7. CDR1 and CDR2 (germline): SGHRS, YFSETQ. The CDR3 nucleotides are TGCGCCAGTAAACTAGCGGGAGTACGAGATACGCAGTATTTT. This encodes CASKLAGVRDTQYF.

The rearrangement joins TRBV7-9 to TRBJ2-7; weak D call: TRBD1 (5 bases). Germline V gene lookup returns CDR1 SEHNR and CDR2 FQNEAQ (reference sequence). Between the trimmed V and J ends, which lost 2 bases and 2 bases, there was a span of 10 bases. The CDR3 loop spans 14 amino acids. CDR3 protein: CASSLPGKPYEQYF. CDR3 in DNA: TGTGCCAGCAGCTTACCAGGGAAACCCTACGAGCAGTACTTC.

The chain employs TRBV4-1 and TRBJ2-1; no definite D call. The CDR3 consists of 13 residues. Germline CDR1 reads MGHRA; CDR2 reads YSYEKL. Trimming shortened V by 8 bases and J by 2 bases, and 10 bases separated the two germline ends. CDR3 sequence (DNA): TGCGCCAGCCGAGAACCTCCCTACAATGAGCAGTTCTTC. As protein: CASREPPYNEQFF.

In the case of this clone: Germline and junction disagree at one end, which may indicate a read error. This chain uses TRBV7-9 with TRBJ2-1; 9 bases agree with TRBD2. In germline, CDR1 is SEHNR, CDR2 FQNEAQ (reference sequence). CDR3 length equals 16 residues. This chain's CDR3 is CASSPTSGTSKNGQFF. CDR3 coding DNA: TGTGCCAGCAGCCCAACCTCCGGGACTAGCAAAAATGGGCAGTTCTTC.

This chain uses TRBV10-2 with TRBJ2-2; 9 bases line up with TRBD2. J lost 7 bases, V lost 2 bases, and 11 bases had no gene match. The germline gives CDR1 WSHSY, CDR2 SAAADI. This CDR3 contains 17 residues. The CDR3 loop reads CASSETLAGVYNGELFF. CDR3 in DNA: TGCGCCAGCAGTGAGACGTTAGCGGGAGTGTATAACGGGGAGCTGTTTTTT.